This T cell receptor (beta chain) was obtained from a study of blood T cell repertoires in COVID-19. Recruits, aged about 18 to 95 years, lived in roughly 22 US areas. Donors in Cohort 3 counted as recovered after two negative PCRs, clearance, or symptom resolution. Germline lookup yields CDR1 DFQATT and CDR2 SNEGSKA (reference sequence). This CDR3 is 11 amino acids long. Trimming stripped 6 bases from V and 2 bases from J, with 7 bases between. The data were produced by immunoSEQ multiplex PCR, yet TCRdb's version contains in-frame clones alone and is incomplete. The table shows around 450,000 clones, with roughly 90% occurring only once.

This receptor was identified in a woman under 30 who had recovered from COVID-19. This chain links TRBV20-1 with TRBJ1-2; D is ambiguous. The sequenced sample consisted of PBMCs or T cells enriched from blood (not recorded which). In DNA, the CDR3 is TGCAGTGCCTGGGCGAACTATGGCTACACCTTC. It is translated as CSAWANYGYTF.